Below, 8 T cell receptor beta chains from the same sample are listed, as sequenced in a study of patients and donors after allogeneic stem cell transplantation. TCRdb re-called the RT-PCR reads through MiXCR, storing one row per CDR3 protein. The data show fewer than 200,000 distinct CDR3 sequences, approximately 28% seen once. The sequenced sample was blood, either unsorted or a sorted T cell fraction (not recorded which). The receptor set was obtained from a human donor who was either an allogeneic HSCT recipient or a stem cell or donor lymphocyte infusion donor (not recorded which). It is not recorded whose cells these are; they may come from a transplant donor.

The chain recombines TRBV7-9 with TRBJ1-2; 8 bases are a match to TRBD1. The ends lost 1 base at V and 6 bases at J; junction bases unmatched: 4. CDR3 length: 14 residues. CDR1 is SEHNR and CDR2 is FQNEAQ in the germline V gene (reference sequence). In DNA, the CDR3 is TGTGCCAGCAGCTTAGGGGCAGGGGGCGATGGCTACACCTTC. Translation: CASSLGAGGDGYTF.

The chain combines TRBV4-3 with TRBJ1-5, with unresolved D. CDR1 LGHNA and CDR2 YSLEER come from the germline V gene. Trimming pared 4 bases from V and 7 bases from J, leaving 11 bases between. CDR3 length: 13 residues. The chain's CDR3 is CASSPSLPQPQHF. In DNA form, the CDR3 reads TGCGCCAGCAGCCCCTCTCTTCCACAGCCCCAGCATTTT.

This chain links TRBV7-2 with TRBJ1-1; unclear D gene. Deletions cut 5 bases from V and 7 bases from J, with 8 bases between. Germline lookup yields CDR1 SGHTA and CDR2 FQGNSA. The CDR3 is made up of 11 amino acids. The CDR3 coding sequence is TGTGCCAGCAGCCGGGTGGGTGAAGCTTTCTTT. Translation gives CASSRVGEAFF.

The J gene is TRBJ2-5, the V gene TRBV7-6, with 8 bases fitting TRBD2. The CDR3 consists of 16 residues. CDR1 and CDR2 from the germline V gene are SGHVS and FNYEAQ. Trimming removed 4 bases from V and 2 bases from J; junction bases left unmatched: 9. CDR3 DNA: TGTGCCAGCAGCTCCCTGAGGAGCGGGGGTCAAGAGACCCAGTACTTC. Translated: CASSSLRSGGQETQYF.

This chain connects TRBV27 to TRBJ2-2; possibly TRBD2 for D (5 bases). V was trimmed by 7 bases and J by 1 base, leaving 13 bases between them. The CDR3 totals 15 residues. Per germline, CDR1 MNHEY and CDR2 SMNVEV (reference sequence). The CDR3 here is CASTPYRGNTGELFF. As DNA, the CDR3 is TGTGCCAGCACCCCTTATCGGGGGAACACCGGGGAGCTGTTTTTT.

The rearrangement uses TRBV27 and TRBJ2-2, with D possibly TRBD1 on 6 matching bases. The V gene's germline CDR1 is MNHEY and CDR2 SMNVEV (reference sequence). The CDR3 contains 15 residues. Trimming shortened V by 3 bases and J by 7 bases, and 15 bases separated the two germline ends. DNA of the CDR3: TGTGCCAGCAGTTTTGGACAGCTCAACGGCGGGGAGCTGTTTTTT. The encoded protein is CASSFGQLNGGELFF.

The J gene is TRBJ2-7, the V gene TRBV4-2; D is undetermined. V shed 0 bases and J shed 2 bases, with 5 bases lying between them. Germline lookup yields CDR1 LGHNA and CDR2 YNFKEQ. This CDR3 has 13 amino acids. The CDR3 spells CASSQDLPYEQYF. The CDR3 DNA is TGTGCCAGCAGCCAAGATCTTCCCTACGAGCAGTACTTC.

This clonotype was recorded at least ten times. The CDR3 reads CASSLRAIGNTEAFF. Here the CDR3 DNA reads TGCGCCAGCAGCCTGAGGGCGATCGGGAACACTGAAGCTTTCTTT. The chain has TRBV4-1 and TRBJ1-1; D gene ambiguous. Germline CDR1 is MGHRA and CDR2 is YSYEKL. The germline V and J ends were trimmed by 4 bases and 1 base, with 13 bases remaining between them. This CDR3 has 15 amino acids.